The T cell receptor beta chain under discussion was sequenced for a study of shared clonotypes between healthy human individuals. Sequencing used immunoSEQ multiplex PCR; TCRdb keeps in-frame clones, though not all of them. Among 1.4 million to 1.5 million clones listed, roughly 95% were seen once. This CDR3 is built from 15 residues. Per germline, CDR1 LNHNV and CDR2 YYDKDF (reference sequence). V lost 0 bases, J lost 7 bases, and 13 bases lay in between. V gene TRBV15 combines with J gene TRBJ2-1; possible D gene TRBD2, 5 bases. Specimen: naive CD4+ T cells sorted from blood. The subset was: CD45RA+ positively selected. This TCR came from a man aged 30 to 45 in good health. Here the CDR3 DNA reads TGTGCCACCAGCAGAGATAGGCTAGCTCGGAATGAGCAGTTCTTC. Translated, it gives CATSRDRLARNEQFF. The full variable domain, its missing parts supplied by reference TRBV15 and TRBJ2-1, is DAMVIQNPRYQVTQFGKPVTLSCSQTLNHNVMYWYQQKSSQAPKLLFHYYDKDFNNEADTPDNFQSRRPNTSFCFLDIRSPGLGDTAMYLCATSRDRLARNEQFFGPGTRLTVL.